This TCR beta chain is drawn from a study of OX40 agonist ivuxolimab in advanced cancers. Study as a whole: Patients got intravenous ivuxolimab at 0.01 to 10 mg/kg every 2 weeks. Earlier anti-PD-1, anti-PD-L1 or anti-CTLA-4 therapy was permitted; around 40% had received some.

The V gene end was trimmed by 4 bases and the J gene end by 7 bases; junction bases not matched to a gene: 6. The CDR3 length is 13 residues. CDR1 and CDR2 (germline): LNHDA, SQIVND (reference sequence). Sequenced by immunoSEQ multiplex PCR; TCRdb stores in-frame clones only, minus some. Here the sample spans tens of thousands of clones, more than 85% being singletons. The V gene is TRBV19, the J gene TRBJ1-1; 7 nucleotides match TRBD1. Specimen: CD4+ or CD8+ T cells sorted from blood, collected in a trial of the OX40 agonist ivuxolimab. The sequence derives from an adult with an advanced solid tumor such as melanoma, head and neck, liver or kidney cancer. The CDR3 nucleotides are TGTGCCAGTAGTAAAACAGGGGATCTTGAAGCTTTCTTT. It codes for CASSKTGDLEAFF.